There are a few counts of the clone carrying this T cell receptor (beta chain). Its antigen is undetermined. The source material, RNA transcripts, was used to amplify TCR beta CDR3 regions. First-round RT-PCR targeting the TCR CDR3 was performed with the HTBI primer set. TCRdb re-called the multiplex PCR reads through MiXCR, storing one row per CDR3 protein. The sample lists 600,000 to 650,000 distinct CDR3 sequences; roughly 20% were seen once. This entry comes from a study of T cells in Graves' hyperthyroidism and ophthalmopathy. Findings of the study overall: Most thyroid clonotypes expanded above 0.001 appeared in blood too.

Pregnant or lactating patients were excluded, as were those with uncontrolled infection or other autoimmune disease. The PBMCs studied were ones that came from roughly 11 ml fresh peripheral blood. The sequenced sample was blood. The TCR originated in a young man with Graves' ophthalmopathy.

The CDR3: CASSFVTSGTSTDTQYF. In DNA, the CDR3 is TGTGCCAGCAGCTTTGTGACTAGCGGGACGAGCACAGATACGCAGTATTTT. The chain employs TRBV7-3 and TRBJ2-3, with 11 nucleotides matching TRBD2. The CDR3 has 17 amino acids. CDR1 and CDR2 from the germline V gene are SGHTA and FQGTGA. V was pared by 3 bases and J by 0 bases, with 5 bases of the junction left unmatched.